The sequence of this T cell receptor beta chain was determined in a study of shared clonotypes between healthy human individuals (TCRdb year 2020). Some background on the complete study: The cohort comprised a couple of women and a few men aged 18 to 49 years. For each donor, CD4 naive and CD4 memory were each run on three plates, CD8 naive on two plates, and CD8 memory on one plate. Blood TCR repertoires of a handful of healthy adults were deeply sequenced to estimate repertoire size and the extent of clonotype sharing between individuals. To increase sequencing depth and limit assay-specific biases, different laboratories used diverse techniques to prepare libraries and sequence TCR repertoires. Per donor, leukapheresis produced somewhere between about 0.94 and 9.5 billion PBMCs. Study-wide findings and limitations: Incomplete sequencing was indicated by rarefaction of sorted-subset datasets, despite the large sequencing depth. Pairwise subsampling led to the expectation that sequencing depth would affect the degree of clonotype sharing among donors. Across several donors, roughly 5% of naive CD4, approximately 3.5% of naive CD8, 2% to 2.5% of memory CD4, and around 0.4% of memory CD8 clonotypes were shared. Because the study included a small number of donors, the genetic and exposure-history diversity represented was limited. Compared with non-shared clonotypes, the clonotypes found in all four sorted-subset donors had higher generation probabilities. Larger estimated clonotype richness was generally found for naive subsets than for memory subsets. Only blood was sampled, and tissue TCR repertoires likely differ from those in blood.

TCR CDR3 regions were amplified from genomic DNA by multiplex PCR using the deep immunoSEQ assay. Extracted genomic DNA from each cell subset was spread evenly across all wells of several immunoSEQ 96-well plates, with each plate serving as a replicate. For sorted subsets, about 0.2 ug genomic DNA, equal to some 30,000 T cell genomes, was loaded into each replicate PCR. The purified libraries were quantified using a Qubit 3.0 fluorometer, sized with a Bioanalyzer 2100, and then quantified again using the KAPA Library Quantification kit. Every immunoSEQ 96-well plate was sequenced on a separate single-read 150-cycle Illumina NextSeq 550 flow cell. Regarding the original processing steps: Because the immunoSEQ output held only junctional sequences and lacked quality scores, the filtering could not match the filtering applied to full-length reads. To assign V/J genes and CDR3, sequences were annotated using PyIR, a Python wrapper for IgBLAST v1.9, with IMGT germline references. Any read was removed if the V/J assignment was weak (E-value above 1e-6), the CDR3 was missing, or the read contained stop codons, out-of-frame junctions, or ambiguous translated residues. V3J clonotypes were defined as sequences sharing the same inferred V gene, J gene, and CDR3 amino acid sequence. Percentage overlap between repertoires was computed as shared unique clonotypes divided by the size of the smaller repertoire. Richness of each repertoire was evaluated using RTK rarefaction, the Chao1 estimator, and Recon v2.1 estimates of unobserved clonotypes. Generation probabilities were computed with OLGA for all TCRbeta clonotypes obtained by the gDNA method from several donors. Entries here come from immuneACCESS through TCRdb and include only in-frame sequences with V and J called. Some clones fail to appear in such tables; in the studies checked, an unresolved V gene covers under half of the shortfall, and the cause of the remainder is unknown. V and J calls and clone size are copied from that table; D and trimming were computed from the DNA. Within this sample are 550,000 to 700,000 clones, with around 73% of them counted one time only. The top ten clonotypes cover 1.5% to 2% of the sample.

V is pared back by 6 bases and J by 3 bases, with 11 bases lying between the germline termini. The germline V gene provides CDR1 KGHSH and CDR2 LQKENI. The CDR3 has 13 amino acids, counting the end cysteine and phenylalanine. The sequence is cut down to CDR3 DNA, 39 bases in frame from base 1. This clone was found many times. It lacks a known antigen. Base qualities are missing; no much larger clone stands one base away. Donors were healthy HIV-negative adults with no recently reported acute infections or vaccinations. Every donor was a Caucasian adult residing in Nashville, Tennessee, USA. Magnetic negative selection was used to enrich CD4+ T cells, after which naive cells were positively selected on CD45RA and the negative fraction became the memory subset. Blood was obtained by leukapheresis, after which PBMCs were separated by Ficoll-Histopaque density gradient centrifugation and cryopreserved in liquid nitrogen vapor phase. Purity and quantity of every magnetically sorted T cell population were checked by analytical flow cytometry. Each sorted fraction had its genomic DNA isolated and then quantified by UV absorbance on a Nanodrop 2000c.

The sample was memory CD4+ T cells sorted from blood. The intended sense of this specimen's cell subset or site label: CD45RA-negative fraction. Recombination connected TRBV18 to TRBJ1-1; a tentative D call is TRBD1 (5 bases match). The TCR sequence derives from a woman aged 25-40 years in good health. The encoded CDR3 is CASSGTKDTEAFF. The bases are TGTGCCAGCTCTGGGACCAAGGACACTGAAGCTTTCTTT.